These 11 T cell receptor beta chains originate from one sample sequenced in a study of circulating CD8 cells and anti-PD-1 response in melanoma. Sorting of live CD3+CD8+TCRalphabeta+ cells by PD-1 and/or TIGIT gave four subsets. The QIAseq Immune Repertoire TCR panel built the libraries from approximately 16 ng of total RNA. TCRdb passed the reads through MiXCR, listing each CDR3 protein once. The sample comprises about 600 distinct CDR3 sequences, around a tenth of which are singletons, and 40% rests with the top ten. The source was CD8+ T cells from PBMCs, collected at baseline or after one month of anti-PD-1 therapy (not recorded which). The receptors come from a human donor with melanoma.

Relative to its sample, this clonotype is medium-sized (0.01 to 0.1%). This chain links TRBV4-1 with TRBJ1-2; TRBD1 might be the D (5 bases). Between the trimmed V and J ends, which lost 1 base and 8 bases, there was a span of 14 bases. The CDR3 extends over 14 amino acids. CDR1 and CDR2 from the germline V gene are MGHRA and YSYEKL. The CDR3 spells CASSQGDGAAGYTF. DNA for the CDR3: TGCGCCAGCAGCCAAGGGGACGGGGCGGCAGGCTACACCTTC.

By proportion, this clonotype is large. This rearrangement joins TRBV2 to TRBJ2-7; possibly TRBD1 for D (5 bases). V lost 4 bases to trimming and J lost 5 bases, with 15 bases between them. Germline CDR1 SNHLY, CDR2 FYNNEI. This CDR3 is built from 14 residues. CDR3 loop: CASSGLVRVHEQYF. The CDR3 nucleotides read TGTGCCAGCAGTGGGCTCGTCAGGGTCCACGAGCAGTACTTC.

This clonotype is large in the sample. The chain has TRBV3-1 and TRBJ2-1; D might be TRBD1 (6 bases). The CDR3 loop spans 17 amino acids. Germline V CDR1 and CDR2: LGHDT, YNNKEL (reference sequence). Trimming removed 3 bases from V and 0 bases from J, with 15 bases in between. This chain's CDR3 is CASSQDRGTPSYNEQFF. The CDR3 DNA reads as TGTGCCAGCAGCCAGGACAGAGGAACCCCCTCCTACAATGAGCAGTTCTTC.

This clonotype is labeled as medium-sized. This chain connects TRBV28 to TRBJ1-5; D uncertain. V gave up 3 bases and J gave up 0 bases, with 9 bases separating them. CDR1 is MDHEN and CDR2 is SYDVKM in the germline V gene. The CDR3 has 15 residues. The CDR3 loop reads CASSFGDYSNQPQHF. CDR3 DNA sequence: TGTGCCAGCAGTTTTGGGGATTATAGCAATCAGCCCCAGCATTTT.

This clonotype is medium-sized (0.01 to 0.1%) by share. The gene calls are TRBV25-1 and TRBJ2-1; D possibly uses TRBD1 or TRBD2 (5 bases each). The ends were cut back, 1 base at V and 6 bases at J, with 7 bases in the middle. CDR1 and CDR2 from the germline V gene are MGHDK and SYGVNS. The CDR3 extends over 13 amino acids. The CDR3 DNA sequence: TGTGCCAGCAGTGAATTTGGGGGCAATGAGCAGTTCTTC. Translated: CASSEFGGNEQFF.

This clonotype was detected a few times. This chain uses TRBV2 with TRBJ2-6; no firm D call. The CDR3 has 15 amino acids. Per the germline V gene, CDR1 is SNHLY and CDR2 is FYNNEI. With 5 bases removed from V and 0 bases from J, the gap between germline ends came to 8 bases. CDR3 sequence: CASSKPNSGANVLTF. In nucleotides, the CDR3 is TGTGCCAGCAGTAAACCGAACTCTGGGGCCAACGTCCTGACTTTC. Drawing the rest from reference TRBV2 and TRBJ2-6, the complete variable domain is EPEVTQTPSHQVTQMGQEVILRCVPISNHLYFYWYRQILGQKVEFLVSFYNNEISEKSEIFDDQFSVERPDGSNFTLKIRSTKLEDSAMYFCASSKPNSGANVLTFGAGSRLTVL.

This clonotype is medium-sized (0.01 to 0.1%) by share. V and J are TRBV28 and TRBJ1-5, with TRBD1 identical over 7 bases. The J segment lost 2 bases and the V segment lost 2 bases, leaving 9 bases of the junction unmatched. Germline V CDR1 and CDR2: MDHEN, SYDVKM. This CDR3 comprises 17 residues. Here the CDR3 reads CASSLSEGARGNQPQHF. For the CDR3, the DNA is TGTGCCAGCAGTTTAAGTGAGGGGGCGAGGGGCAATCAGCCCCAGCATTTT.

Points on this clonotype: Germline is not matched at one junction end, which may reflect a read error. The CDR3: CASSLGADREQYF. Here the CDR3 DNA reads TGTGCCAGCAGCTTAGGAGCAGACCGGGAGCAGTACTTT. The chain joins TRBV13 to TRBJ2-7, with D possibly being TRBD2 (6 bases). CDR1 is PRHDT, CDR2 FYEKMQ, per germline (reference sequence). The CDR3 is made up of 13 amino acids.

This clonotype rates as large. CDR3 residues: CASSFARAEKETQYF. CDR3 in DNA: TGTGCCAGCAGTTTTGCACGAGCGGAAAAAGAGACCCAGTACTTC. The gene calls are TRBV28 and TRBJ2-5, with D maybe TRBD2 (5 bases). The CDR3 is made up of 15 amino acids. Germline-derived CDR1 and CDR2 are MDHEN and SYDVKM. Trimming left V 3 bases short and J 3 bases short, with 14 bases between.

The CDR3 DNA is TGTGCCAGCGGTAAAGGGCTAGGCAATCAGCCCCAGCATTTT. It is translated as CASGKGLGNQPQHF. The genes are TRBV12-3 or TRBV12-4 and TRBJ1-5; D is ambiguous. V was clipped by 8 bases and J by 2 bases, with 13 bases between them. CDR3 size: 14 residues.

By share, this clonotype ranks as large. CDR3 sequence reads: CAWSVILANEQFF. The CDR3 DNA reads as TGTGCCTGGAGTGTAATACTAGCTAATGAGCAGTTCTTC. The chain joins TRBV30 to TRBJ2-1; a weak D match, TRBD2 (6 bases). Between the trimmed V and J ends, which lost 0 bases and 7 bases, there was a span of 10 bases. Germline assignment: CDR1 GTSNPN and CDR2 SVGIG (reference sequence). The CDR3 runs 13 residues.